The 9 T cell receptor beta chains below come from one sample, sequenced in a study of beta chain features in type 1 diabetes. Broader study findings: Moderately but significantly shorter TCRB CDR3s were found in Type 1 diabetes patients in all four CD4+ subsets.

All of the isolated RNA was reverse transcribed, so expressed TCRB transcripts were sequenced. Here immunoSEQ multiplex PCR was the method, and the copy in TCRdb shows in-frame clones only, minus some. The sample lists hundreds of thousands of clones, over 13% occurring once. These receptors have no known antigen. The sequenced sample was naive CD4+ T cells from blood. All receptors come from a young man with type 1 diabetes.

The rearrangement links TRBV9 to TRBJ2-7; 7 positions agree with TRBD2. Germline V gene data show CDR1 as SGDLS and CDR2 as YYNGEE. This CDR3 is built from 17 residues. The J segment lost 0 bases and the V segment lost 4 bases, leaving 13 bases of the junction unmatched. In DNA form, the CDR3 reads TGTGCCAGCAGCCCGGAGTTAGCGGGTAGGAGCTCCTACGAGCAGTACTTC. The encoded protein is CASSPELAGRSSYEQYF. Combining the CDR3 with reference TRBV9 and TRBJ2-7 gives the whole variable domain DSGVTQTPKHLITATGQRVTLRCSPRSGDLSVYWYQQSLDQGLQFLIQYYNGEERAKGNILERFSAQQFPDLHSELNLSSLELGDSALYFCASSPELAGRSSYEQYFGPGTRLTVT.

The chain is built from TRBV30 and TRBJ1-1; D ambiguous. Germline values: CDR1 GTSNPN, CDR2 SVGIG (reference sequence). CDR3 length: 14 residues. The V and J ends lost 3 bases and 0 bases respectively, with 11 bases between them. This CDR3 is CAWREGRMNTEAFF. CDR3 in DNA: TGTGCCTGGAGAGAAGGACGGATGAACACTGAAGCTTTCTTT.

This sequence joins TRBV9 and TRBJ2-7; D is tentatively TRBD1 or TRBD2 (5 bases each). Trimming pared 0 bases from V and 1 base from J, leaving 17 bases between. The germline CDR1 and CDR2 sequences are SGDLS and YYNGEE. The CDR3 is 17 residues long. The CDR3 sequence: CASSVAVQGGQSYEQYF. In DNA, the CDR3 is TGTGCCAGCAGCGTAGCGGTGCAGGGCGGGCAGTCCTACGAGCAGTACTTC. Full variable domain (remainder filled in from reference TRBV9 and TRBJ2-7): DSGVTQTPKHLITATGQRVTLRCSPRSGDLSVYWYQQSLDQGLQFLIQYYNGEERAKGNILERFSAQQFPDLHSELNLSSLELGDSALYFCASSVAVQGGQSYEQYFGPGTRLTVT.

This clone was seen only a few times. The chain has TRBV29-1 and TRBJ2-5, with 8 bases lining up with TRBD2. The CDR3 runs to 14 residues. With 1 base clipped from V and 1 base from J, the junction kept 2 bases outside the gene matches. CDR1 and CDR2 from the germline V gene are SQVTM and ANQGSEA. The CDR3 DNA follows: TGCAGCGTTGAAGTACTAGCGGTCCAAGAGACCCAGTACTTC. It specifies CSVEVLAVQETQYF.

The gene calls are TRBV28 and TRBJ2-3; D unclear. The germline V gene encodes CDR1 MDHEN and CDR2 SYDVKM. Trimming stripped 5 bases from V and 0 bases from J, with 6 bases between. This CDR3 is built from 13 residues. Here the CDR3 reads CASSRQSTDTQYF. The CDR3 DNA reads TGTGCCAGCAGTCGGCAAAGCACAGATACGCAGTATTTT.

This rearrangement joins TRBV7-9 to TRBJ1-1; no firm D call. The CDR3 spans 15 residues. V lost 5 bases and J lost 1, with 14 bases in between. Germline V CDR1 and CDR2: SEHNR, FQNEAQ (reference sequence). In DNA, the CDR3 is TGTGCCAGCAGCCCCGGATCGGTTCAGAACACTGAAGCTTTCTTT. Encoded protein: CASSPGSVQNTEAFF. The whole variable domain, filled in from reference TRBV7-9 and TRBJ1-1, reads DTGVSQNPRHKITKRGQNVTFRCDPISEHNRLYWYRQTLGQGPEFLTYFQNEAQLEKSRLLSDRFSAERPKGSFSTLEIQRTEQGDSAMYLCASSPGSVQNTEAFFGQGTRLTVV.

The V call is TRBV11-2, the J call TRBJ2-5; no clear D. The CDR3 covers 15 residues. The V gene's germline CDR1 is SGHAT and CDR2 FQNNGV. V dropped 7 bases and J dropped 4 bases, with 19 bases sitting between them. CDR3 loop: CASTPGRAFRETQYF. For the CDR3, the DNA is TGTGCCAGCACCCCCGGACGGGCGTTTCGAGAGACCCAGTACTTC.

This clone has more than one count but fewer than ten. This chain connects TRBV29-1 to TRBJ2-1; 7 nucleotides line up with TRBD1. CDR1 is SQVTM, CDR2 ANQGSEA, per germline. The V and J ends lost 8 bases and 8 bases, in that order; junction bases with no gene match: 12. The CDR3 is made up of 13 amino acids. As DNA, the CDR3 is TGCAGCACCTATAACAGGGGCTGGGATGAGCAGTTCTTC. This codes for CSTYNRGWDEQFF.

The V gene is TRBV29-1, the J gene TRBJ2-5; D might be TRBD2 (6 bases). With 6 bases removed from V and 3 bases from J, the gap between germline ends came to 17 bases. CDR3 length: 14 residues. Germline V gene sequence: CDR1 SQVTM, CDR2 ANQGSEA. The CDR3 loop reads CSVGGPGREETQYF. The CDR3, as DNA: TGCAGCGTGGGAGGACCCGGCAGGGAAGAGACCCAGTACTTC. Filled out from reference TRBV29-1 and TRBJ2-5, the complete variable domain reads SAVISQKPSRDICQRGTSLTIQCQVDSQVTMMFWYRQQPGQSLTLIATANQGSEATYESGFVIDKFPISRPNLTFSTLTVSNMSPEDSSIYLCSVGGPGREETQYFGPGTRLLVL.